This paragraph reports one T cell receptor (beta chain). This sample is part of a study of blood T cell repertoires in COVID-19. The overall study: There were acute and convalescent COVID-19 samples, and they came from the United States, Italy and Spain. Nucleic acid was either cDNA or gDNA, and it came from T cells, B-cell-depleted T cells, or PBMCs.

The CDR3 extends over 19 amino acids. Germline V CDR1 and CDR2: SGHDN, FVKESK. V lost 4 bases and J lost 4; bases outside the gene matches: 17. Authors' methods: Scientists estimated how many nucleated cells there were by amplifying reference gene primers. Data came from immunoSEQ multiplex PCR; TCRdb stores just in-frame clones and leaves some out. V, J and clone size were drawn from that table, and D and trimming were deduced from the DNA. The profile shows about 64,000 clones, about 81% of them singletons. The TCR comes from a human donor in a cohort sampled during active COVID-19. The chain uses TRBV14 and TRBJ2-3; 10 bases agree with TRBD1. Sequenced input: peripheral blood. The DNA for the CDR3 is TGTGCCAGCAGCCTCCGGGACAGGGGTAATAGGCTCATTCCAGATACGCAGTATTTT. Amino acid sequence: CASSLRDRGNRLIPDTQYF.